This T cell receptor (beta chain) stems from a study of shared clonotypes between healthy human individuals. The CDR3 totals 14 residues. The germline V gene encodes CDR1 SGHRS and CDR2 YFSETQ. Trimming cost V 1 base and J 0 bases, with 8 bases left between them. A note on this clone: The antigen is not known.

The study, taken as a whole, reports: Sharing across four donors was seen in 5% to 5.5% of naive CD4 clonotypes. Richness estimates generally favored naive over memory subsets.

Sorted-subset replicate PCRs used 200 ng DNA, approximately 27,000 T cell genomes. TCRdb's table, derived via immunoSEQ multiplex PCR, lists solely in-frame clones and lacks some. The table lists over 2 million clones, approximately 94% of them singletons. The naive CD8 fraction comprised CD45RO-negative cells positively selected for CCR7 and excluded terminally differentiated effector memory CD45RA+ cells. V and J are TRBV5-1 and TRBJ2-7; D may be TRBD2 (5 bases). The clonotype comes from a man younger than 35 in good health. The sample was naive CD8+ T cells sorted from blood. The CDR3 region is CASSLHGLSYEQYF. CDR3 in DNA: TGCGCCAGCAGCTTGCACGGACTCTCCTACGAGCAGTACTTC. The complete variable domain, with remaining parts taken from reference TRBV5-1 and TRBJ2-7, reads KAGVTQTPRYLIKTRGQQVTLSCSPISGHRSVSWYQQTPGQGLQFLFEYFSETQRNKGNFPGRFSGRQFSNSRSEMNVSTLELGDSALYLCASSLHGLSYEQYFGPGTRLTVT.